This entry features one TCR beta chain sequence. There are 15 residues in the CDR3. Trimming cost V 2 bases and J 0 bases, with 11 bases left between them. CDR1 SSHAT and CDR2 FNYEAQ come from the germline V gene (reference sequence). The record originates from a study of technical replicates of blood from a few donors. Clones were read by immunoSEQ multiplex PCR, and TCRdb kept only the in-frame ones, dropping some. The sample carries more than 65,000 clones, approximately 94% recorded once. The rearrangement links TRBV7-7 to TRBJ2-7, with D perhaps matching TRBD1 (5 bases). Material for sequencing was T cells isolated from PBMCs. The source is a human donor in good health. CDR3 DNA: TGTGCCAGCAGCTTATTCCAGGGAAGCTCCTACGAGCAGTACTTC. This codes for CASSLFQGSSYEQYF.